Below, 28 T cell receptor beta chains from the same sample are listed, as sequenced in a study of cytomegalovirus exposure and HLA in healthy donors. In the PCR, 60 Vbeta and 13 Jbeta primers were used. Some clones are missing from TCRdb's copy, which holds only in-frame ones; the method was immunoSEQ multiplex PCR. The data show around 140,000 clones, roughly 80% seen once. Input material: PBMCs. These receptors were collected from a man aged 35 to 55 in good health and CMV-seronegative.

This clone is deemed medium-sized. The chain has TRBV10-2 and TRBJ1-3; D may be TRBD1 (6 bases). This CDR3 contains 15 residues. Trimming stripped 6 bases from V and 0 bases from J, with 12 bases between. Germline V gives CDR1 WSHSY, CDR2 SAAADI. DNA of the CDR3: TGCGCCAGCAGGAGAAGGGACAACTCTGGAAACACCATATATTTT. Its translation: CASRRRDNSGNTIYF.

The V call is TRBV6-6, the J call TRBJ2-7; possibly TRBD1 for D (9 bases). The germline V gene encodes CDR1 MNHNY and CDR2 SVGAGI (reference sequence). The V end was cut by 5 bases, the J end by 4 bases, with 18 bases between. The CDR3 is 15 residues long. For the CDR3, the DNA is TGTGCCAGCAGTCAGGTAGCGGGACAGGGTTACGAGCAGTACTTC. Protein product: CASSQVAGQGYEQYF.

The J gene is TRBJ2-7, the V gene TRBV15, with 7 bases fitting TRBD1. CDR3 length equals 16 residues. Germline assignment: CDR1 LNHNV and CDR2 YYDKDF (reference sequence). The trim removed 0 bases at V and 5 bases at J, leaving 10 bases unmatched. The CDR3 reads CATSRDARGGIDEQYF. In DNA form, the CDR3 reads TGTGCCACCAGCAGAGATGCCCGAGGGGGCATCGACGAGCAGTACTTC.

The chain uses TRBV27 and TRBJ1-3; D gene unclear. CDR3 size: 13 residues. V was cut by 3 bases and J by 1 base, with 4 bases left in between. The germline gives CDR1 MNHEY, CDR2 SMNVEV (reference sequence). CDR3 sequence (DNA): TGTGCCAGCAGTTTCACTTCTGGAAACACCATATATTTT. Translating gives CASSFTSGNTIYF.

The chain employs TRBV5-6 and TRBJ2-7; possible D gene TRBD1, 6 bases. Looked up from germline, CDR1 is SGHDT and CDR2 is YYEEEE. The CDR3 runs to 13 residues. With 7 bases removed from V and 5 bases from J, the gap between germline ends came to 16 bases. The CDR3 DNA reads as TGTGCCAGCCGTGGGGCAGGGGTCCACGAGCAGTACTTC. This sequence encodes CASRGAGVHEQYF.

This chain joins TRBV7-9 and TRBJ1-1, with 8 positions matching TRBD1. Trimming removed 6 bases from V and 3 bases from J; junction bases left unmatched: 9. CDR3 size: 15 residues. Germline loops: CDR1 SEHNR, CDR2 FQNEAQ (reference sequence). CDR3 protein: CASRRRQGADTEAFF. CDR3 sequence (DNA): TGTGCCAGCAGGCGAAGGCAGGGGGCGGACACTGAAGCTTTCTTT.

The V gene is TRBV29-1, the J gene TRBJ2-7; a possible D gene is TRBD2 (6 bases). Germline-derived CDR1 and CDR2 are SQVTM and ANQGSEA. The V and J ends lost 7 bases and 4 bases respectively, with 17 bases between them. The CDR3 is 13 amino acids. CDR3 protein: CSEGRRVWYEQYF. The CDR3 nucleotides read TGCAGCGAGGGGAGGAGGGTGTGGTACGAGCAGTACTTC.

J is TRBJ1-5 and V is TRBV2; D gene ambiguous. The CDR3 has 16 amino acids. V shed 2 bases and J shed 5 bases, with 16 bases lying between them. The germline gives CDR1 SNHLY, CDR2 FYNNEI. The CDR3 DNA reads as TGTGCCAGCAGTGAACCCGGGATTCGTGGGGATCAGCCCCAGCATTTT. It encodes CASSEPGIRGDQPQHF.

This clone came up once. The rearrangement uses TRBV6-5 and TRBJ2-7, with 11 bases fitting TRBD1. The CDR3 consists of 14 residues. CDR1 and CDR2 from the germline V gene are MNHEY and SVGAGI. V trimming: 5 bases; J trimming: 7 bases; junction bases outside the gene matches: 7. CDR3 residues: CASSTSRDRGEQYF. CDR3 DNA sequence: TGTGCCAGCAGTACCTCGAGGGACAGGGGGGAGCAGTACTTC.

The chain recombines TRBV7-2 with TRBJ2-5; TRBD2 matches 11 bases. Trimming removed 3 bases from V and 2 bases from J; junction bases left unmatched: 5. Germline CDR1 reads SGHTA; CDR2 reads FQGNSA. The length of the CDR3 is 16 residues. CDR3 in amino acids: CASSFSSGGLQETQYF. The CDR3 DNA is TGTGCCAGCAGCTTCTCTAGCGGGGGGCTTCAAGAGACCCAGTACTTC.

CDR3 bases: TGCAGCGCCTCCGGGGACACCCAGAACACCGGGGAGCTGTTTTTT. Its protein is CSASGDTQNTGELFF. V gene TRBV29-1 combines with J gene TRBJ2-2, with D possibly TRBD1 on 6 matching bases. V lost 7 bases and J lost 1, with 16 bases in between. CDR3 length equals 15 residues. Germline V gene data show CDR1 as SQVTM and CDR2 as ANQGSEA.

The chain is built from TRBV7-8 and TRBJ1-4; D gene unclear. This CDR3 is 13 amino acids long. Trimming took 2 bases from V and 7 from J, leaving 8 bases between them. CDR1 is SGHVS, CDR2 FQNEAQ, per germline. The DNA for the CDR3 is TGTGCCAGCAGCTTAACCTTCAGTGAAAAACTGTTTTTT. Residues: CASSLTFSEKLFF. The complete variable domain, with remaining parts taken from reference TRBV7-8 and TRBJ1-4, reads GAGVSQSPRYKVAKRGQDVALRCDPISGHVSLFWYQQALGQGPEFLTYFQNEAQLDKSGLPSDRFFAERPEGSVSTLKIQRTQQEDSAVYLCASSLTFSEKLFFGSGTQLSVL.

The rearrangement links TRBV29-1 to TRBJ1-1; D is unclear. Germline CDR1 SQVTM, CDR2 ANQGSEA. The CDR3 sequence is 13 residues long. Trimming took 7 bases from V and 0 from J, leaving 12 bases between them. The CDR3 DNA sequence: TGCAGCGCTGATGCTACCTTGAACACTGAAGCTTTCTTT. It yields the protein CSADATLNTEAFF.

This rearrangement joins TRBV2 to TRBJ2-7, with a possible D match to TRBD2 (7 bases). With 8 bases removed from V and 2 bases from J, the gap between germline ends came to 10 bases. The CDR3 runs 12 residues. CDR1 and CDR2 (germline): SNHLY, FYNNEI. The CDR3 protein is CASGRGAYEQYF. DNA for the CDR3: TGTGCCAGCGGGAGGGGGGCCTACGAGCAGTACTTC.

This rearrangement joins TRBV18 to TRBJ1-1; no reliable D call. The V end lost 0 bases, the J end lost 4 bases, and 15 bases lay between the germline ends. Looked up from germline, CDR1 is KGHSH and CDR2 is LQKENI. The length of the CDR3 is 16 residues. The CDR3 here is CASSPPQTGISTEAFF. The DNA of the CDR3 is TGTGCCAGCTCACCACCTCAAACGGGGATAAGCACTGAAGCTTTCTTT.

The V and J genes are TRBV28 and TRBJ1-3; D is possibly TRBD1 (5 bases). The germline V gene has CDR1 MDHEN and CDR2 SYDVKM. V was trimmed by 3 bases and J by 3 bases, leaving 18 bases between them. The CDR3 is 17 residues long. The CDR3 DNA reads as TGTGCCAGCAGTTTTCCCTCAACAGGAACTTTTGGAAACACCATATATTTT. Protein product: CASSFPSTGTFGNTIYF.

The V call is TRBV5-4, the J call TRBJ1-2; TRBD1 matches at 8 bases. The CDR3 is 12 amino acids. V gave up 9 bases and J gave up 8 bases; unmatched junction bases: 9. Germline V gene data show CDR1 as SGHNT and CDR2 as YYREEE (reference sequence). The CDR3 coding sequence is TGTGCCATCTCAGGGGGCGAAGGGGGCTACACCTTC. This encodes CAISGGEGGYTF.

This clone was counted between two and nine times. V usage is TRBV6-5 and J usage is TRBJ2-7, with 7 bases aligning to TRBD1. CDR3 length: 13 residues. After removal of 2 bases from V and 4 bases from J, the junction contained 2 bases not matched to a gene. Germline CDR1 and CDR2: MNHEY and SVGAGI. In DNA form, the CDR3 reads TGTGCCAGCAGTTACAGACAGGGTTACGAGCAGTACTTC. It yields the protein CASSYRQGYEQYF.

This chain uses TRBV5-4 with TRBJ2-1; D gene uncertain. The CDR3 contains 11 residues. From germline, CDR1 is SGHNT and CDR2 YYREEE (reference sequence). The V end lost 2 bases, the J end lost 7 bases, and 4 bases lay between the germline ends. DNA of the CDR3: TGTGCCAGCAGCTTCAGAAATGAGCAGTTCTTC. Its protein is CASSFRNEQFF.

The rearrangement uses TRBV28 and TRBJ2-1; D not certain. The V end was cut by 2 bases, the J end by 9 bases, with 14 bases between. Germline values: CDR1 MDHEN, CDR2 SYDVKM. This CDR3 is 14 amino acids long. CDR3 sequence (DNA): TGTGCCAGCAGTTTAGAATCCACATCCAGTGAGCAGTTCTTC. This sequence encodes CASSLESTSSEQFF.

V usage is TRBV9 and J usage is TRBJ2-4; 13 nucleotides line up with TRBD2. The CDR3 length is 18 residues. V gave up 3 bases and J gave up 0 bases; unmatched junction bases: 6. Per germline, CDR1 SGDLS and CDR2 YYNGEE. The CDR3 sequence: CASSGGTSGDLAKNIQYF. As DNA, the CDR3 is TGTGCCAGCAGCGGGGGGACTAGCGGGGACCTAGCCAAAAACATTCAGTACTTC. Filled out from reference TRBV9 and TRBJ2-4, the complete variable domain reads DSGVTQTPKHLITATGQRVTLRCSPRSGDLSVYWYQQSLDQGLQFLIQYYNGEERAKGNILERFSAQQFPDLHSELNLSSLELGDSALYFCASSGGTSGDLAKNIQYFGAGTRLSVL.

The V gene is TRBV5-4, the J gene TRBJ1-1; weak D call: TRBD1 (5 bases). Germline V gene sequence: CDR1 SGHNT, CDR2 YYREEE (reference sequence). The CDR3 has 15 residues. Trimming left V 4 bases short and J 0 bases short, with 13 bases between. CDR3 DNA: TGTGCCAGCAGCCCTGGAGGGACGGTGAACACTGAAGCTTTCTTT. Translated: CASSPGGTVNTEAFF.

This chain links TRBV6-4 with TRBJ2-3, with D perhaps matching TRBD2 (5 bases). The CDR3 is made up of 13 amino acids. V gave up 3 bases and J gave up 1 base, with 5 bases separating them. CDR1 is MRHNA and CDR2 is SNTAGT in the germline V gene. CDR3 loop: CASSERGTDTQYF. For the CDR3, the DNA is TGTGCCAGCAGTGAGAGGGGCACAGATACGCAGTATTTT.

The sample holds one count of this clone. V is TRBV6-6 and J is TRBJ2-7; 7 positions match TRBD1. The J segment lost 5 bases and the V segment lost 6 bases, leaving 13 bases of the junction unmatched. Per the germline V gene, CDR1 is MNHNY and CDR2 is SVGAGI (reference sequence). The CDR3 is 15 residues long. The CDR3 loop reads CASRSTTGQRHEQYF. The CDR3 DNA reads as TGTGCCAGCAGGTCGACCACGGGACAGCGACACGAGCAGTACTTC.

V gene TRBV5-1 combines with J gene TRBJ2-5; TRBD1 matches 7 bases. Germline V CDR1 and CDR2: SGHRS, YFSETQ. This CDR3 is built from 15 residues. Losses at the gene ends were 4 bases for V and 1 base for J; bases not matched to a gene: 7. The CDR3 loop is CASSDSDRVQETQYF. CDR3 sequence (DNA): TGCGCCAGCAGCGATTCCGACAGGGTCCAAGAGACCCAGTACTTC.

J is TRBJ2-5 and V is TRBV12-5; D is perhaps TRBD1 (6 bases). This CDR3 has 14 residues. Germline CDR1 LGHNT, CDR2 FRNRAP. Trimming took 7 bases from V and 5 from J, leaving 17 bases between them. In DNA, the CDR3 is TGTGCTAGTGTCCAGACAGGCCCCGTGGAGACCCAGTACTTC. Translating it yields CASVQTGPVETQYF. Based on the CDR3 plus reference TRBV12-5 and TRBJ2-5, the full variable domain is DARVTQTPRHKVTEMGQEVTMRCQPILGHNTVFWYRQTMMQGLELLAYFRNRAPLDDSGMPKDRFSAEMPDATLATLKIQPSEPRDSAVYFCASVQTGPVETQYFGPGTRLLVL.

The CDR3 sequence is CASSPFTGTGLMGNEKLFF. The CDR3 bases are TGTGCCAGCAGTCCCTTTACCGGGACAGGGTTAATGGGTAATGAAAAACTGTTTTTT. This chain connects TRBV28 to TRBJ1-4; 9 bases fit TRBD1. J lost 4 bases, V lost 5 bases, and 17 bases had no gene match. CDR1 is MDHEN, CDR2 SYDVKM, per germline. The CDR3 spans 19 residues.

This sequence joins TRBV7-3 and TRBJ2-1, with a tentative D call TRBD2 (6 bases). CDR1 is SGHTA and CDR2 is FQGTGA in the germline V gene. The CDR3 runs 15 residues. The V end was cut by 3 bases, the J end by 4 bases, with 13 bases between. The CDR3, as DNA: TGTGCCAGCAGCTTCCTAGTGGGGGGTTACAATGAGCAGTTCTTC. Its translation: CASSFLVGGYNEQFF. Supplemented by reference TRBV7-3 and TRBJ2-1, the full variable domain reads GAGVSQTPSNKVTEKGKYVELRCDPISGHTALYWYRQSLGQGPEFLIYFQGTGAADDSGLPNDRFFAVRPEGSVSTLKIQRTERGDSAVYLCASSFLVGGYNEQFFGPGTRLTVL.